This T cell receptor beta chain appears in the sequencing data of a study of B cell selection in AIRE deficiency. Sequencing used immunoSEQ multiplex PCR; TCRdb keeps in-frame clones, though not all of them. This sample has around 20,000 clones, with 85% to 95% found just once. Details on this clone: Antigen specificity is unknown.

The regulatory T cell sort gate was CD4+CD25hiCD127low/negative. Control samples were from healthy, unrelated donors. The length of the CDR3 is 14 residues. V gave up 4 bases and J gave up 4 bases; unmatched junction bases: 3. Germline CDR1 is SGDLS and CDR2 is YYNGEE. General study results and limits: TCRbeta-only data showed roughly 33% of shared healthy Treg sequences in healthy Tconv. Of approximately 4,000 shared Treg TCRbeta sequences, over 25% were healthy-only, just over 9% patient-only.

The chain carries TRBV9 and TRBJ1-2; TRBD1 agrees at 11 bases. The sequence derives from a human donor in good health. The sequenced sample consisted of CD4+CD25+ Tregs sorted from PBMCs. In DNA, the CDR3 is TGTGCCAGCAGCTGGGACAGGGGGGGCTATGGCTACACCTTC. Translating it yields CASSWDRGGYGYTF.